The 22 T cell receptor beta chains below all came from one sample that was sequenced in a study of cytomegalovirus exposure and HLA in healthy donors. The assay was immunoSEQ multiplex PCR, and TCRdb's table has in-frame clones only and misses some. This sample has approximately 180,000 clones, with about 89% found just once. Material: PBMCs. The receptors were gathered from a man aged 18 to 29 in good health and CMV-seropositive.

This clone has only a few counts. The chain links TRBV28 to TRBJ1-1; D is unresolved. Germline V gene sequence: CDR1 MDHEN, CDR2 SYDVKM. CDR3 length: 12 amino acids. V dropped 2 bases and J dropped 8 bases, with 9 bases sitting between them. The CDR3 loop reads CASSLRAGEAFF. CDR3 nucleotide sequence: TGTGCCAGCAGTTTAAGGGCGGGAGAAGCTTTCTTT.

J is TRBJ2-5 and V is TRBV7-9; the D gene is possibly TRBD1 (5 bases). The germline V gene has CDR1 SEHNR and CDR2 FQNEAQ (reference sequence). V lost 5 bases and J lost 2, with 18 bases in between. The length of the CDR3 is 16 residues. The CDR3: CASSPIGADVQETQYF. CDR3 coding DNA: TGTGCCAGCAGCCCCATTGGGGCAGATGTTCAAGAGACCCAGTACTTC.

The rearrangement joins TRBV27 to TRBJ1-2, with D possibly TRBD1 on 6 matching bases. This CDR3 is built from 16 residues. Trimming pared 7 bases from V and 6 bases from J, leaving 24 bases between. From germline, CDR1 is MNHEY and CDR2 SMNVEV (reference sequence). The DNA for the CDR3 is TGTGCCAGCACCCCCCTCGTGGGGGCGCGGGAGAATGGCTACACCTTC. As protein: CASTPLVGARENGYTF.

This clone has only one observation. The chain joins TRBV9 to TRBJ2-1; 10 bases match TRBD2. From germline, CDR1 is SGDLS and CDR2 YYNGEE. The CDR3 loop spans 17 amino acids. V lost 3 bases and J lost 7; bases outside the gene matches: 13. The CDR3 loop is CASSDPRASGGGNEQFF. CDR3 DNA sequence: TGTGCCAGCAGCGACCCCAGGGCTAGCGGGGGTGGAAATGAGCAGTTCTTC.

The chain recombines TRBV4-1 with TRBJ2-1, with 8 bases lining up with TRBD1. The CDR3 spans 15 residues. The V and J ends lost 4 bases and 3 bases, in that order; junction bases with no gene match: 5. Looked up from germline, CDR1 is MGHRA and CDR2 is YSYEKL. The CDR3, as DNA: TGCGCCAGCAGCCTATCGGACAGGGTCTACAATGAGCAGTTCTTC. Amino acids: CASSLSDRVYNEQFF.

The rearrangement links TRBV2 to TRBJ1-5; D unclear. The germline V gene encodes CDR1 SNHLY and CDR2 FYNNEI. The V end was cut by 3 bases, the J end by 3 bases, with 24 bases between. This CDR3 contains 19 residues. As DNA, the CDR3 is TGTGCCAGCAGTGAGGGCCCTTACGCTATCGAGAGCATCAATCAGCCCCAGCATTTT. It yields the protein CASSEGPYAIESINQPQHF. Full variable domain (remainder filled in from reference TRBV2 and TRBJ1-5): EPEVTQTPSHQVTQMGQEVILRCVPISNHLYFYWYRQILGQKVEFLVSFYNNEISEKSEIFDDQFSVERPDGSNFTLKIRSTKLEDSAMYFCASSEGPYAIESINQPQHFGDGTRLSIL.

V and J are TRBV7-9 and TRBJ2-1; 8 nucleotides match TRBD1. The germline V gene has CDR1 SEHNR and CDR2 FQNEAQ (reference sequence). The CDR3 has 14 residues. Losses at the gene ends were 6 bases for V and 4 bases for J; bases not matched to a gene: 5. The CDR3 loop reads CASRAGGQYNEQFF. In DNA form, the CDR3 reads TGTGCCAGCAGAGCAGGGGGCCAATACAATGAGCAGTTCTTC.

V gene TRBV7-9 combines with J gene TRBJ2-7; a weak D match, TRBD2 (5 bases). Germline CDR1 is SEHNR and CDR2 is FQNEAQ (reference sequence). V was shortened by 5 bases and J by 4 bases, with 15 bases between the two germline ends. CDR3 length: 14 residues. CDR3: CASSPRARVYEQYF. The CDR3 bases are TGTGCCAGCAGCCCGCGGGCCAGAGTTTACGAGCAGTACTTC.

The rearrangement joins TRBV4-3 to TRBJ1-4; the D gene is possibly TRBD1 (6 bases). This CDR3 has 17 residues. Germline V lookup: CDR1 LGHNA, CDR2 YSLEER. Trimming removed 1 base from V and 3 bases from J, with 15 bases in between. The CDR3 DNA reads TGCGCCAGCAGCCAAGCCCCCCACAGGGTAGCTAATGAAAAACTGTTTTTT. Translated: CASSQAPHRVANEKLFF.

The chain has TRBV4-1 and TRBJ2-5, with unresolved D. The germline V gene has CDR1 MGHRA and CDR2 YSYEKL. The CDR3 sequence is 12 residues long. Trimming took 0 bases from V and 3 from J, leaving 2 bases between them. CDR3 DNA: TGCGCCAGCAGCCAAGATAAAGAGACCCAGTACTTC. Amino acids: CASSQDKETQYF.

V gene TRBV6-5 combines with J gene TRBJ1-4; D is possibly TRBD1 (6 bases). Trimming took off 6 bases at V and 6 bases at J, with 11 bases between the two ends. The CDR3 has 13 amino acids. CDR1 is MNHEY, CDR2 SVGAGI, per germline. The CDR3 DNA reads as TGTGCCAGCAGCCTTCAGGGGTATGAAAAACTGTTTTTT. It specifies CASSLQGYEKLFF.

The chain carries TRBV7-8 and TRBJ2-2; D is possibly TRBD1 (5 bases). CDR1 SGHVS and CDR2 FQNEAQ come from the germline V gene. This CDR3 comprises 13 residues. V dropped 1 base and J dropped 8 bases, with 8 bases sitting between them. The CDR3 sequence is CASSLGGQGELFF. CDR3 in DNA: TGTGCCAGCAGCTTAGGAGGACAAGGGGAGCTGTTTTTT.

The chain is built from TRBV9 and TRBJ1-6; 9 bases agree with TRBD1. Germline loops: CDR1 SGDLS, CDR2 YYNGEE. This CDR3 spans 15 amino acids. Trimming cost V 4 bases and J 7 bases; bases outside gene matches: 6. The CDR3 region is CASSSPTGGNSPLHF. CDR3 bases: TGTGCCAGCAGCTCTCCGACAGGGGGAAATTCACCCCTCCACTTT.

J is TRBJ1-4 and V is TRBV27; perhaps TRBD1 as D (6 bases). Trimming took off 0 bases at V and 6 bases at J, with 17 bases between the two ends. Germline loops: CDR1 MNHEY, CDR2 SMNVEV (reference sequence). This CDR3 is 17 amino acids long. Here the CDR3 reads CASSLSPRTVPHEKLFF. The CDR3 nucleotides read TGTGCCAGCAGTTTATCTCCCCGGACAGTGCCGCATGAAAAACTGTTTTTT.

The chain is built from TRBV13 and TRBJ2-2; tentative D call: TRBD2 (7 bases). The CDR3 is made up of 16 amino acids. Germline V gene lookup returns CDR1 PRHDT and CDR2 FYEKMQ (reference sequence). Trimming pared 0 bases from V and 4 bases from J, leaving 12 bases between. The CDR3 nucleotides are TGTGCCAGCAGCTTAGGACAGGGAGGGTTCACCGGGGAGCTGTTTTTT. Translating gives CASSLGQGGFTGELFF.

This clone was recorded once. V gene TRBV6-6 combines with J gene TRBJ2-7, with 9 bases lining up with TRBD1. This CDR3 has 15 residues. V was pared by 2 bases and J by 4 bases, with 6 bases of the junction left unmatched. Germline lookup yields CDR1 MNHNY and CDR2 SVGAGI (reference sequence). The CDR3 coding sequence is TGTGCCAGCAGTTACGGCGGGACAGGGACGTACGAGCAGTACTTC. It encodes CASSYGGTGTYEQYF.

The chain employs TRBV5-1 and TRBJ2-7; 8 bases agree with TRBD2. CDR3 length equals 13 residues. After removal of 0 bases from V and 5 bases from J, the junction contained 1 base not matched to a gene. CDR1 and CDR2 (germline): SGHRS, YFSETQ. Here the CDR3 DNA reads TGCGCCAGCAGCTTGGTAGCGGGGAACGAGCAGTACTTC. It is translated as CASSLVAGNEQYF. The full variable domain, with the rest looked up from reference TRBV5-1 and TRBJ2-7, is KAGVTQTPRYLIKTRGQQVTLSCSPISGHRSVSWYQQTPGQGLQFLFEYFSETQRNKGNFPGRFSGRQFSNSRSEMNVSTLELGDSALYLCASSLVAGNEQYFGPGTRLTVT.

V is TRBV5-1 and J is TRBJ2-1; the match to TRBD2 covers 10 bases. In germline, CDR1 is SGHRS, CDR2 YFSETQ. CDR3 length: 15 amino acids. The V and J ends lost 4 bases and 0 bases, in that order; junction bases with no gene match: 1. DNA for the CDR3: TGCGCCAGCAGCGCTAGCGGGGGCTCCTACAATGAGCAGTTCTTC. This codes for CASSASGGSYNEQFF.

The count of this clone is one. The rearrangement links TRBV6-6 to TRBJ1-2; 10 nucleotides line up with TRBD1. Germline CDR1 and CDR2: MNHNY and SVGAGI (reference sequence). Unmatched junction bases numbered 1, after V lost 2 bases and J lost 1 base. The CDR3 totals 15 residues. DNA of the CDR3: TGTGCCAGCAGTTACGGGACAGGGGTTAACTATGGCTACACCTTC. Protein: CASSYGTGVNYGYTF.

The rearrangement links TRBV20-1 to TRBJ2-1, with 7 nucleotides matching TRBD2. The germline CDR1 and CDR2 sequences are DFQATT and SNEGSKA (reference sequence). The CDR3 contains 10 residues. V was clipped by 8 bases and J by 8 bases; unmatched bases: 3. The CDR3 loop reads CSPLADEQFF. The CDR3 DNA is TGCAGTCCTCTAGCGGATGAGCAGTTCTTC.

The genes are TRBV12-5 and TRBJ2-2, with D possibly matching TRBD2 (6 bases). Trimming stripped 2 bases from V and 4 bases from J, with 20 bases between. This CDR3 is built from 18 residues. Germline V lookup: CDR1 LGHNT, CDR2 FRNRAP. The CDR3 nucleotides read TGTGCTAGTGGTTTGCCAACCCTAGTGGAGGGGAGCACCGGGGAGCTGTTTTTT. It yields the protein CASGLPTLVEGSTGELFF.

The rearrangement links TRBV6-5 to TRBJ1-1, with D perhaps TRBD1 (5 bases). From germline, CDR1 is MNHEY and CDR2 SVGAGI. V lost 1 base, J lost 3 bases, and 9 bases lay in between. The CDR3 runs 14 residues. CDR3: CASSYLGGDTEAFF. The CDR3 DNA reads TGTGCCAGCAGTTACTTGGGGGGGGACACTGAAGCTTTCTTT.